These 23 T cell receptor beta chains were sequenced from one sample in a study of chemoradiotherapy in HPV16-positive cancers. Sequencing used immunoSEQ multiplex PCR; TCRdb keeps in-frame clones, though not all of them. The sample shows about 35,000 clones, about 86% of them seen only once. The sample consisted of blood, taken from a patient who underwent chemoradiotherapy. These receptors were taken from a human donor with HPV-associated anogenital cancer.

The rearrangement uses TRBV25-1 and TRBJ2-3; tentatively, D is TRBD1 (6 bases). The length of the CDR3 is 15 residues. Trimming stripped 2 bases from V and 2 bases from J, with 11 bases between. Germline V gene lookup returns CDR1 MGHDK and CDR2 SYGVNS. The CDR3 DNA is TGTGCCAGCAGTGAACCACAGGGTCTCACAGATACGCAGTATTTT. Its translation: CASSEPQGLTDTQYF.

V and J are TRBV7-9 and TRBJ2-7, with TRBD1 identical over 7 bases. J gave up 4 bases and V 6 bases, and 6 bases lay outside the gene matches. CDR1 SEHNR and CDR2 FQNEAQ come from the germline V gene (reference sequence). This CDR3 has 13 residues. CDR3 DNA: TGTGCCAGCAGTTATTCAGGGGGTTACGAGCAGTACTTC. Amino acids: CASSYSGGYEQYF. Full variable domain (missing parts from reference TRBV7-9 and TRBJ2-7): DTGVSQNPRHKITKRGQNVTFRCDPISEHNRLYWYRQTLGQGPEFLTYFQNEAQLEKSRLLSDRFSAERPKGSFSTLEIQRTEQGDSAMYLCASSYSGGYEQYFGPGTRLTVT.

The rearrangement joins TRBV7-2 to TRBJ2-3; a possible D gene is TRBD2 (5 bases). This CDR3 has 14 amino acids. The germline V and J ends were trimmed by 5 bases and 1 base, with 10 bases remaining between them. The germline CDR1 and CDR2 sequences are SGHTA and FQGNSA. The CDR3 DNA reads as TGTGCCAGCAGCCAAGGACTTCGCACAGATACGCAGTATTTT. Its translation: CASSQGLRTDTQYF.

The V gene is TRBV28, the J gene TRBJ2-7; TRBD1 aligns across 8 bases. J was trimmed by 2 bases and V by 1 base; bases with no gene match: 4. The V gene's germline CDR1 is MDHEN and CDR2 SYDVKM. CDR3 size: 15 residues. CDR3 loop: CASSLFDRGAYEQYF. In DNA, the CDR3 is TGTGCCAGCAGTTTATTTGACAGGGGCGCCTACGAGCAGTACTTC.

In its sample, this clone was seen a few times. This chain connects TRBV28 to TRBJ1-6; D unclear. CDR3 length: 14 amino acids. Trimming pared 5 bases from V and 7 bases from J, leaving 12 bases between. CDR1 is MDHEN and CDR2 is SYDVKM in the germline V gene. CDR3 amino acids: CASSREGPNSPLHF. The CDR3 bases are TGTGCCAGCAGTAGGGAAGGGCCCAATTCACCCCTCCACTTT.

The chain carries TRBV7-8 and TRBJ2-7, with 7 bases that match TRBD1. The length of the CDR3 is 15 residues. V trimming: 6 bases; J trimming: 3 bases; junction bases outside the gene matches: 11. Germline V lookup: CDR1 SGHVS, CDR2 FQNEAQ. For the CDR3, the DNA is TGTGCCAGCAGTTCCGGGACAGCGGTAGTCTACGAGCAGTACTTC. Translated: CASSSGTAVVYEQYF.

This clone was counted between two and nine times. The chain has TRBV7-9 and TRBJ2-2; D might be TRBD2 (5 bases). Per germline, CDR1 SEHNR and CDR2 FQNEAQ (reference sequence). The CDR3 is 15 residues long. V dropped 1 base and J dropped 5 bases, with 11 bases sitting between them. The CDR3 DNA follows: TGTGCCAGCAGCTTAGGGCACGGGGTAACCGGGGAGCTGTTTTTT. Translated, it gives CASSLGHGVTGELFF.

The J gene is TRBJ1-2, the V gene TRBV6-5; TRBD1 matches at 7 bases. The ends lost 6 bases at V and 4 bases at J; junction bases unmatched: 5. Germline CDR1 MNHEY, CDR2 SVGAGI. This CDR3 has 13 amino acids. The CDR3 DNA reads TGTGCCAGCAGGCCTACAGGGGCCTATGGCTACACCTTC. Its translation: CASRPTGAYGYTF.

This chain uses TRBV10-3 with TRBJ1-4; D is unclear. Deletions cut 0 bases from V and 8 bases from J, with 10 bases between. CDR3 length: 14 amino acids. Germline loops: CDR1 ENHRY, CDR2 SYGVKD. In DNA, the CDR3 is TGTGCCATCAGTGAGTCGTCCTCGGGGGAAAAACTGTTTTTT. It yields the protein CAISESSSGEKLFF.

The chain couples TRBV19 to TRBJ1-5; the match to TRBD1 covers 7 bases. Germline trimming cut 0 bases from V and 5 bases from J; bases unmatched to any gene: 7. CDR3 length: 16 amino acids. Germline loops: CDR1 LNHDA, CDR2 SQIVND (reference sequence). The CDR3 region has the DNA TGTGCCAGTAGTATAGATACAGGGGTCGGGGATCAGCCCCAGCATTTT. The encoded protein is CASSIDTGVGDQPQHF.

The CDR3 region is CASSSGGTEAFF. DNA of the CDR3: TGTGCCAGTAGCTCAGGGGGTACTGAAGCTTTCTTT. The chain employs TRBV19 and TRBJ1-1, with 7 bases lining up with TRBD1. The CDR3 is 12 amino acids. Unmatched junction bases numbered 3, after V lost 6 bases and J lost 5 bases. Germline CDR1 reads LNHDA; CDR2 reads SQIVND (reference sequence).

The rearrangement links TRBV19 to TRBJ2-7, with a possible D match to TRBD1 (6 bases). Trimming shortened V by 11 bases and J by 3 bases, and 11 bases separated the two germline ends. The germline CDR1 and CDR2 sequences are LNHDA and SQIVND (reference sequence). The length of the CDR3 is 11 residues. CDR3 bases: TGTGCCTCCGGGACACTCTACGAGCAGTACTTC. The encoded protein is CASGTLYEQYF.

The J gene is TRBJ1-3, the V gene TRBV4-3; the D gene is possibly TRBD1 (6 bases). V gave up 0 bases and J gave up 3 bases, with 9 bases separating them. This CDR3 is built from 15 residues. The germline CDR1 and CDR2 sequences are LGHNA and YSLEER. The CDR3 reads CASSQDQGFGNTIYF. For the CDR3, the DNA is TGCGCCAGCAGCCAAGATCAGGGGTTTGGAAACACCATATATTTT.

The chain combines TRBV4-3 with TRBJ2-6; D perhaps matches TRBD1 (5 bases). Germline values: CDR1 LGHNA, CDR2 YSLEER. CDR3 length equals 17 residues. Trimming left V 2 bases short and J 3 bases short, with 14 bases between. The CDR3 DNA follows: TGCGCCAGCAGCCAAAGTTCGTCAGGGCTTGGGGCCAACGTCCTGACTTTC. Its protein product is CASSQSSSGLGANVLTF.

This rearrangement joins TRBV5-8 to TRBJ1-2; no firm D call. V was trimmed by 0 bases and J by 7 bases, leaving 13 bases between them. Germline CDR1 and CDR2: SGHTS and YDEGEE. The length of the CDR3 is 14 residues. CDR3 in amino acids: CASSLGSGSTGYTF. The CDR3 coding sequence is TGTGCCAGCAGCTTGGGCTCTGGCAGTACTGGCTACACCTTC.

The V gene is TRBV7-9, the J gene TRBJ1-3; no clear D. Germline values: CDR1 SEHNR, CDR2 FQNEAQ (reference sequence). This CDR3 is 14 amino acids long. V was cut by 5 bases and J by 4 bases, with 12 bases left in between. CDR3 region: CASSPPPGGNTIYF. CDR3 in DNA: TGTGCCAGCAGCCCACCCCCGGGGGGAAACACCATATATTTT. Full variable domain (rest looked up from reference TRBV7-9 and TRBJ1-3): DTGVSQNPRHKITKRGQNVTFRCDPISEHNRLYWYRQTLGQGPEFLTYFQNEAQLEKSRLLSDRFSAERPKGSFSTLEIQRTEQGDSAMYLCASSPPPGGNTIYFGEGSWLTVV.

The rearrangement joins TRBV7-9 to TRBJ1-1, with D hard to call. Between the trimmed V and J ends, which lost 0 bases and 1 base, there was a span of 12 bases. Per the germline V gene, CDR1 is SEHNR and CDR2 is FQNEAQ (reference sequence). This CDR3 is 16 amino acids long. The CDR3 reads CASSLAPAYTNTEAFF. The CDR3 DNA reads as TGTGCCAGCAGCTTAGCGCCCGCTTATACGAACACTGAAGCTTTCTTT.

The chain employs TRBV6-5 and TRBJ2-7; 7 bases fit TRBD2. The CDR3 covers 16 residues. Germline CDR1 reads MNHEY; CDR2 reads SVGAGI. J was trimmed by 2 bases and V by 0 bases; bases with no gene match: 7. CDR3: CASSYSASGTPYEQYF. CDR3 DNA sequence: TGTGCCAGCAGTTACTCGGCTAGCGGAACGCCCTACGAGCAGTACTTC.

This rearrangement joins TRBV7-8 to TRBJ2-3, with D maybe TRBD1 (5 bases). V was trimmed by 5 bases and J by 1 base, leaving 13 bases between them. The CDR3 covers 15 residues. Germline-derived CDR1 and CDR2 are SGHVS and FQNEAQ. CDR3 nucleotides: TGTGCCAGCAGCCCAGTTGGCAGGGGCACAGATACGCAGTATTTT. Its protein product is CASSPVGRGTDTQYF.

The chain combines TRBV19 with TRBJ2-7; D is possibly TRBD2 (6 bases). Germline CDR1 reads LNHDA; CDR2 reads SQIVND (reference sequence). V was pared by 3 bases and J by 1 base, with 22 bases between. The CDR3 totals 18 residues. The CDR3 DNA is TGTGCCAGTAGTATCGTACGGCCTAGCGCTTACGAATCCTACGAGCAGTACTTC. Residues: CASSIVRPSAYESYEQYF.

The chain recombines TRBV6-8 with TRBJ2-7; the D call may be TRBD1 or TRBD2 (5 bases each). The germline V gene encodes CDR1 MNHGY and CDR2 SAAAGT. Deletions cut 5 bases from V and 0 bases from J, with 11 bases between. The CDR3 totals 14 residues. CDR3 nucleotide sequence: TGTGCCAGCAGTGGGACGGATAGCTCCTACGAGCAGTACTTC. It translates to CASSGTDSSYEQYF.

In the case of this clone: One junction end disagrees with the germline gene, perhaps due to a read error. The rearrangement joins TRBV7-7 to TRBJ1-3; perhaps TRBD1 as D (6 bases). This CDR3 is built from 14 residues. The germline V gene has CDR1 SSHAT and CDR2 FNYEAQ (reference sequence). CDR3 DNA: TGTGCTAGCAGCCTCGGGGGGCCGGGAAACACCATATATTTT. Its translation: CASSLGGPGNTIYF.

The CDR3 DNA reads TGCAGCGTTGACAGTCGCGGACTAGCGCCGCAAGAGACCCAGTACTTC. Its protein product is CSVDSRGLAPQETQYF. The chain couples TRBV29-1 to TRBJ2-5; 9 nucleotides match TRBD2. The ends lost 3 bases at V and 2 bases at J; junction bases unmatched: 10. This CDR3 comprises 16 residues. Germline V gene data show CDR1 as SQVTM and CDR2 as ANQGSEA.